These 6 T cell receptor beta chains share one sample of origin, sequenced in a study of blood T cells in healthy people across ages. Sample-barcoded 5' priming and a J-beta primer mix drove a second PCR of 7 to 11 cycles. TCRdb analysed the 5' RACE reads with MiXCR anew, one entry per CDR3 protein. The sample includes hundreds of thousands of distinct CDR3 sequences, under 55% of them seen just once. Sequenced input: blood. Receptor source: a man in his 60s in good health.

In its sample, this clonotype was seen once. The junction and the germline gene differ at one end; a read error may be behind it. This sequence joins TRBV7-2 and TRBJ2-1, with D perhaps TRBD1 (6 bases). The CDR3 contains 12 residues. The germline V gene has CDR1 SGHTA and CDR2 FQGNSA. CDR3 sequence: CASGGSYDEQFF. CDR3 coding DNA: TGTGCCAGCGGGGGCTCCTACGATGAGCAGTTCTTC.

CDR3 protein: CSATGRGGYNEQYF. In DNA, the CDR3 is TGCAGTGCTACCGGGCGGGGGGGCTACAATGAGCAGTACTTC. The chain joins TRBV20-1 to TRBJ2-1, with 9 bases that match TRBD2. The J call may be incorrect, as the DNA end agrees better with TRBJ2-7. The CDR3 totals 14 residues. Germline V lookup: CDR1 DFQATT, CDR2 SNEGSKA (reference sequence).

A few counts support this clonotype. This rearrangement joins TRBV4-3 to TRBJ2-5; D perhaps matches TRBD2 (5 bases). The V and J ends lost 0 bases and 5 bases respectively, with 13 bases between them. Germline values: CDR1 LGHNA, CDR2 YSLEER. The length of the CDR3 is 15 residues. CDR3 residues: CASSQDWRPGETQYF. As DNA, the CDR3 is TGCGCCAGCAGCCAAGATTGGCGACCGGGGGAGACCCAGTACTTC.

This clonotype occurred a few times. This chain joins TRBV6-2 or TRBV6-3 and TRBJ2-7; no definite D call. V was shortened by 2 bases and J by 2 bases, with 7 bases between the two germline ends. The CDR3 loop spans 13 amino acids. In germline, CDR1 is MNHEY, CDR2 SVGEGT. CDR3 in amino acids: CASSYEQTYEQYF. Here the CDR3 DNA reads TGTGCCAGCAGTTACGAGCAAACCTACGAGCAGTACTTC.

V usage is TRBV20-1 and J usage is TRBJ2-4, with a tentative D call TRBD2 (6 bases). The CDR3 covers 15 residues. Germline CDR1 DFQATT, CDR2 SNEGSKA (reference sequence). V was pared by 5 bases and J by 3 bases, with 17 bases between. CDR3 loop: CSAWTLRRGKNIQYF. CDR3 DNA sequence: TGCAGTGCTTGGACCCTCCGGAGGGGCAAAAACATTCAGTACTTC.

With respect to this clonotype: This may be a read error, as it is one base from a much larger clone. The rearrangement links TRBV20-1 to TRBJ2-5; 9 bases align to TRBD2. The length of the CDR3 is 15 residues. Germline V CDR1 and CDR2: DFQATT, SNEGSKA (reference sequence). CDR3 nucleotide sequence: TGCAGTGTTAGAGACGGGCGGGGGGGAAGAGAGACCCAGTACTTC. Translation: CSVRDGRGGRETQYF.